A selection of T cell receptor beta chains follows, all from one sample in a study of cytomegalovirus exposure and HLA in healthy donors. Clones were read by immunoSEQ multiplex PCR, and TCRdb kept only the in-frame ones, dropping some. The table shows about 130,000 clones, with around 77% occurring only once. Specimen: PBMCs. These receptors originate from a man younger than 45 in good health and CMV-seronegative. Each CDR3 is given with its conserved first and last residue. D genes are given only for firm matches. A row's size may be missing; if present it is once, few, many or a size class.

clone_size	v_call	d_call	j_call	cdr3_nt	cdr3_aa
-	TRBV29-1	-	TRBJ1-2	TGCAGCGTTGATAGGTTCAGGGGTTCAGGTGGCTACACCTTC	CSVDRFRGSGGYTF
-	TRBV5-1	-	TRBJ2-5	TGCGCCAGCAGTGCAGGACAGCTACAAGAGACCCAGTACTTC	CASSAGQLQETQYF
once	TRBV18	TRBD1	TRBJ1-1	TGTGCCAGCTCACCAGAATGGCAGGGGGCTGAAGCTTTCTTT	CASSPEWQGAEAFF
-	TRBV30	TRBD2	TRBJ2-1	TGTGCCTGGAATCCACTAGCGGGAGGATACAATGAGCAGTTCTTC	CAWNPLAGGYNEQFF
-	TRBV5-6	TRBD2	TRBJ2-2	TGTGCCAGCAGCTTGGCTAGCGGGATCCCCCGGGAGCTGTTTTTT	CASSLASGIPRELFF
-	TRBV9	-	TRBJ2-5	TGTGCCAGCAGCCCGCCGGTCGGCAGGGCTTCGAAAGAGACCCAGTACTTC	CASSPPVGRASKETQYF
few	TRBV5-8	-	TRBJ2-6	TGTGCCAGCAGCTCACAGGGAACTGGGGCCAACGTCCTGACTTTC	CASSSQGTGANVLTF
-	TRBV27	TRBD2	TRBJ2-4	TGTGCCAGCAGTTTATCGGGGCTAGCGGGAGGGCCAAACATTCAGTACTTC	CASSLSGLAGGPNIQYF
-	TRBV28	-	TRBJ1-5	TGTGCCAGCAGTTTAGGTTTCAGTACCAATCAGCCCCAGCATTTT	CASSLGFSTNQPQHF
-	TRBV4-2	-	TRBJ2-7	TGTGCCAGCAGCCAAATGAGCTCCTACGAGCAGTACTTC	CASSQMSSYEQYF
-	TRBV7-8	-	TRBJ2-1	TGTGCCAGCAGAGGCGGGTTGTCCTACAATGAGCAGTTCTTC	CASRGGLSYNEQFF
-	TRBV5-3	TRBD2	TRBJ2-7	TGTGCCAGAAGCCCCGAATGTTGTCTAGCGGCGTCCTACGAGCAGTACTTC	CARSPECCLAASYEQYF
-	TRBV7-3	TRBD1	TRBJ1-5	TGTGCCAGCAGCTTAGGGGTACGGGACAGGGGGCTCCTTGGGCAGCCCCAGCATTTT	CASSLGVRDRGLLGQPQHF
once	TRBV30	-	TRBJ1-5	TGTGCCTGGAGTGTAGGCGCCAGGGTAGATCAGCCCCAGCATTTT	CAWSVGARVDQPQHF
few	TRBV9	-	TRBJ1-5	TGTGCCAGCAGCCCTTATAGGGACACCCCGCCCCAGCATTTT	CASSPYRDTPPQHF
-	TRBV25-1	TRBD2	TRBJ2-1	TGTGCCAGCAGTCCCCCCGGACTAGCGGGAGGGAATGAGCAGTTCTTC	CASSPPGLAGGNEQFF
-	TRBV9	TRBD2	TRBJ2-7	TGTGCCAGCAGCGCACTAGCGGGAGGGGACTACGAGCAGTACTTC	CASSALAGGDYEQYF
-	TRBV10-1	TRBD2	TRBJ2-1	TGCGCCAGTAGTGAAGTAGCGGGAGGGCCTGGGGAGCAGTTCTTC	CASSEVAGGPGEQFF
-	TRBV30	TRBD2	TRBJ2-2	TGTGCCTGGAGTGTAGGCGATAGCGGGAGTTCCGGGGAGCTGTTTTTT	CAWSVGDSGSSGELFF
-	TRBV6-4	TRBD1	TRBJ1-5	TGTGCCAGCAGAACTAAACAGGGGTATAGCAATCAGCCCCAGCATTTT	CASRTKQGYSNQPQHF
-	TRBV18	TRBD2	TRBJ2-7	TGTGCCAGCTCACCTGGGACTAGCGGGAGGGTCGAGCAGTACTTC	CASSPGTSGRVEQYF
-	TRBV7-6	-	TRBJ2-3	TGTGCCAATTTTCGGGTTCCAGATACGCAGTATTTT	CANFRVPDTQYF
-	TRBV4-2	-	TRBJ1-4	TGTGCCAGCAGCACAAAAGCGGCCCTAACCCCGCGAACTAATGAAAAACTGTTTTTT	CASSTKAALTPRTNEKLFF
-	TRBV5-4	-	TRBJ1-3	TGTGCCAGCAGCTCGCGGGGGGCTGGAAACACCATATATTTT	CASSSRGAGNTIYF
-	TRBV6-6	-	TRBJ1-5	TGTGCCAGCAGTTCCGACCCCGCCCGGGCCCAGCATTTT	CASSSDPARAQHF
once	TRBV15	-	TRBJ2-1	TGTGCCACCAGCAGAGATTCTCGGGGGATTAACTACAATGAGCAGTTCTTC	CATSRDSRGINYNEQFF
-	TRBV11-2	TRBD1	TRBJ2-7	TGTGCCAGCAGCCAGGGGACAGCCGAGCAGTACTTC	CASSQGTAEQYF
-	TRBV5-1	TRBD1	TRBJ2-7	TGCGCCAGCAGTCCGCACCGGGACAGGGACTACGAGCAGTACTTC	CASSPHRDRDYEQYF
-	TRBV6-1	-	TRBJ2-3	TGTGCCAGCACAAAGGACTTGACAGATACGCAGTATTTT	CASTKDLTDTQYF
once	TRBV5-6	TRBD2	TRBJ2-3	TGTGCCAGCAGCTCTGGACTAGCGGGAGTGACAGATACGCAGTATTTT	CASSSGLAGVTDTQYF
-	TRBV10-3	TRBD1	TRBJ2-2	TGTGCCATCAGTGAGTCCCGGGACAGGGGTCTTGCCGGGGAGCTGTTTTTT	CAISESRDRGLAGELFF
-	TRBV5-1	TRBD2	TRBJ2-3	TGCGCCAGCAGCCGGATAGCGGGAGGGAACACAGATACGCAGTATTTT	CASSRIAGGNTDTQYF
-	TRBV6-5	-	TRBJ1-5	TGTGCCAGCAGTTTCGGTAGCAATCAGCCCCAGCATTTT	CASSFGSNQPQHF
once	TRBV29-1	-	TRBJ2-5	TGCAGCGTTGAACGGGCAGGGGTAGGAGAGACCCAGTACTTC	CSVERAGVGETQYF
-	TRBV18	TRBD1	TRBJ2-7	TGTGCCAGCTCATTCCTGACAGGGATGAATATGCCCTACGAGCAGTACTTC	CASSFLTGMNMPYEQYF
-	TRBV2	TRBD1	TRBJ1-5	TGTGCCAGCAGTGGGACAGGGGGCCCCAATCAGCCCCAGCATTTT	CASSGTGGPNQPQHF
-	TRBV7-9	TRBD1	TRBJ1-2	TGTGCCAGCAGTACAACAGGGGATGTGAACTATGGCTACACCTTC	CASSTTGDVNYGYTF
-	TRBV6-6	-	TRBJ2-5	TGTGCCAGCGAAGGGAGGGGGGAGACCCAGTACTTC	CASEGRGETQYF
-	TRBV5-1	TRBD2	TRBJ2-1	TGCGCCAGCAGCTTGGTTAGCGGGCGTTTAGATGAGCAGTTCTTC	CASSLVSGRLDEQFF
-	TRBV6-5	-	TRBJ1-4	TGTGCCAGCAGTTACCTAAACTATAATGAAAAACTGTTTTTT	CASSYLNYNEKLFF
-	TRBV6-1	TRBD1	TRBJ1-2	TGTGCCAGCAGTGAAGGGGCAGGGGGGGGCTACACCTTC	CASSEGAGGGYTF
-	TRBV7-2	TRBD2	TRBJ2-7	TGTGCCAGCAGCCGGACTAGCGGGAGATCCTACGAGCAGTACTTC	CASSRTSGRSYEQYF
once	TRBV11-1	-	TRBJ1-3	TGTGCCAGCAGCAAGACAGAAGAAAACACCATATATTTT	CASSKTEENTIYF
-	TRBV7-8	-	TRBJ2-4	TGTGCCAGCAGCAGCCACAGGGTCCTAGCCAAAAACATTCAGTACTTC	CASSSHRVLAKNIQYF
-	TRBV18	TRBD2	TRBJ2-1	TGTGCCAGCTCACCACCGGGGCTAGCGGGAGGCAATGAGCAGTTCTTC	CASSPPGLAGGNEQFF
-	TRBV7-3	-	TRBJ2-3	TGTGCCAGCAGCTCCTCAGGGGTTCGTGCAGATACGCAGTATTTT	CASSSSGVRADTQYF
few	TRBV15	TRBD1	TRBJ2-1	TGTGCCACCAGCAGGGGGACAGGGGTCAATGAGCAGTTCTTC	CATSRGTGVNEQFF
-	TRBV4-1	TRBD1	TRBJ1-2	TGCGCCAGCAGCCAACATTGGGGACAGGATTCCTATGGCTACACCTTC	CASSQHWGQDSYGYTF
-	TRBV29-1	TRBD1	TRBJ2-7	TGCAGCGTGTTGACCGGGACAGGGGGGTCTTACGAGCAGTACTTC	CSVLTGTGGSYEQYF